A single sample is the source of the 15 T cell receptor beta chains below, sequenced in a study of T cells after yellow fever vaccination. TCRdb processed the 5' RACE reads anew with MiXCR; each CDR3 protein has one entry. The table records about 580,000 distinct CDR3 sequences, less than 20% of them present only once. The sequenced sample was PBMCs, obtained 5 to 6 days after the first yellow fever vaccination. All receptors derive from a man in his late teens or twenties who received the YFV17D yellow fever vaccine.

The CDR3 sequence is CASSIKTKPDEAFF. CDR3 DNA sequence: TGTGCCAGTAGTATCAAAACGAAACCGGATGAAGCTTTCTTT. The chain combines TRBV19 with TRBJ1-1, with no clear D. This CDR3 contains 14 residues. Germline lookup yields CDR1 LNHDA and CDR2 SQIVND (reference sequence). V shed 3 bases and J shed 7 bases, with 15 bases lying between them.

This clonotype has more than one count but fewer than ten. This chain connects TRBV5-4 to TRBJ1-4; D remains ambiguous. Germline V lookup: CDR1 SGHNT, CDR2 YYREEE (reference sequence). The CDR3 length is 14 residues. V was clipped by 2 bases and J by 7 bases, with 12 bases between them. The CDR3 region is CASSFGSLSEKLFF. The DNA for the CDR3 is TGTGCCAGCAGCTTTGGCAGCCTTTCTGAAAAACTGTTTTTT.

This clonotype was observed a few times. The rearrangement uses TRBV7-2 and TRBJ2-5; D possibly corresponds to TRBD1 (5 bases). The germline gives CDR1 SGHTA, CDR2 FQGNSA. Trimming removed 2 bases from V and 2 bases from J, with 12 bases in between. CDR3 length: 15 residues. The CDR3 DNA sequence: TGTGCCAGCAGCTTATTCGGGCAGGGTCAAGAGACCCAGTACTTC. It codes for CASSLFGQGQETQYF.

This chain uses TRBV20-1 with TRBJ2-7, with TRBD1 identical over 8 bases. Unmatched junction bases numbered 11, after V lost 2 bases and J lost 5 bases. This CDR3 spans 15 amino acids. The germline V gene encodes CDR1 DFQATT and CDR2 SNEGSKA (reference sequence). The CDR3 region has the DNA TGCAGTGCTAGAAGATCAGGGGGCAAAATGGACGAGCAGTACGTC. Translation: CSARRSGGKMDEQYV.

V is TRBV5-1 and J is TRBJ2-5; no clear D. This CDR3 is 15 amino acids long. In germline, CDR1 is SGHRS, CDR2 YFSETQ. V was trimmed by 4 bases and J by 7 bases, leaving 20 bases between them. The chain's CDR3 is CASSPSGRIYGTQYF. The CDR3 DNA reads TGCGCCAGCAGCCCCTCTGGGCGTATTTACGGGACCCAGTACTTC.

The sample holds a few counts of this clonotype. This sequence joins TRBV5-1 and TRBJ2-1; tentative D call: TRBD2 (5 bases). V was trimmed by 4 bases and J by 8 bases, leaving 22 bases between them. The CDR3 contains 16 residues. CDR1 is SGHRS and CDR2 is YFSETQ in the germline V gene. The CDR3 here is CASSHLTLKAEDEQFF. Written as DNA, the CDR3 is TGCGCCAGCAGCCACCTAACTTTGAAGGCGGAGGATGAGCAGTTCTTC. Complete variable domain (other parts from reference TRBV5-1 and TRBJ2-1): KAGVTQTPRYLIKTRGQQVTLSCSPISGHRSVSWYQQTPGQGLQFLFEYFSETQRNKGNFPGRFSGRQFSNSRSEMNVSTLELGDSALYLCASSHLTLKAEDEQFFGPGTRLTVL.

This clonotype has more than one count but fewer than ten. The chain employs TRBV4-3 and TRBJ1-6, with no clear D. V was clipped by 4 bases and J by 0 bases, with 13 bases between them. The CDR3 is 17 residues long. Germline assignment: CDR1 LGHNA and CDR2 YSLEER. The CDR3 is CASSRHGESSYNSPLHF. The CDR3 nucleotides are TGCGCCAGCAGCCGCCACGGTGAGAGCTCCTATAATTCACCCCTCCACTTT.

This clonotype was found a few times. This rearrangement joins TRBV4-3 to TRBJ1-6; D is undetermined. The germline V and J ends were trimmed by 0 bases and 14 bases, with 14 bases remaining between them. CDR1 is LGHNA and CDR2 is YSLEER in the germline V gene. This CDR3 region has 14 residues. The CDR3 here is CASSQDGGPWALHF. The CDR3 region has the DNA TGCGCCAGCAGCCAAGATGGCGGTCCTTGGGCCCTCCACTTT.

This clonotype occurred many times. The rearrangement joins TRBV20-1 to TRBJ1-6, with D perhaps matching TRBD1 (6 bases). Germline V gene sequence: CDR1 DFQATT, CDR2 SNEGSKA (reference sequence). This CDR3 is built from 16 residues. V lost 1 base and J 10 bases, leaving 20 bases between the germline ends. CDR3 nucleotides: TGCAGTGCTAGAGTCCCATCAGGGGCGCAAAGGTCACCCCTCCACTTT. Translated, it gives CSARVPSGAQRSPLHF.

The chain carries TRBV6-2 or TRBV6-3 and TRBJ2-5; D is uncertain. Trimming left V 5 bases short and J 5 bases short, with 9 bases between. Germline V gene sequence: CDR1 MNHEY, CDR2 SVGEGT. The CDR3 totals 12 residues. The DNA of the CDR3 is TGTGCCAGCAGTAGAATGGGTGAGACCCAGTACTTC. Its translation is CASSRMGETQYF.

The chain combines TRBV7-2 with TRBJ2-1, with D tentatively TRBD1 (6 bases). Germline values: CDR1 SGHTA, CDR2 FQGNSA. Trimming removed 4 bases from V and 9 bases from J, with 19 bases in between. CDR3 length: 15 residues. CDR3 nucleotide sequence: TGTGCCAGCAGCTCGATCGTTTTGGGGGCAGGTGAGCAGTTCTTC. This gives the protein CASSSIVLGAGEQFF.

This clonotype has just a few counts. The gene calls are TRBV18 and TRBJ2-1, with D unresolved. This CDR3 is 14 amino acids long. Looked up from germline, CDR1 is KGHSH and CDR2 is LQKENI. V dropped 3 bases and J dropped 4 bases, with 10 bases sitting between them. For the CDR3, the DNA is TGTGCCAGCTCACCGGGGATGGAATACAATGAGCAGTTCTTC. It is translated as CASSPGMEYNEQFF.

The chain carries TRBV7-2 and TRBJ2-5, with a tentative D call TRBD2 (5 bases). Germline V gene sequence: CDR1 SGHTA, CDR2 FQGNSA. V lost 8 bases and J 0 bases, leaving 10 bases between the germline ends. The CDR3 loop spans 13 amino acids. CDR3 amino acids: CASGRVHQETQYF. CDR3 coding DNA: TGTGCCAGCGGGCGGGTACACCAAGAGACCCAGTACTTC.

This clonotype came up a few times. This sequence joins TRBV29-1 and TRBJ2-1; no clear D. Germline V gene sequence: CDR1 SQVTM, CDR2 ANQGSEA. The CDR3 spans 13 residues. The ends were cut back, 8 bases at V and 0 bases at J, with 11 bases in the middle. The CDR3 spells CSSSLGSYNEQFF. The CDR3 DNA sequence: TGCAGCTCTTCCCTGGGCTCCTACAATGAGCAGTTCTTC.

Only one count was recorded for this clonotype. This rearrangement joins TRBV21-1 to TRBJ2-7. TRBV21-1 is recorded as a pseudogene. The CDR3 runs 17 residues. The CDR3 reads CASSKVLGSQSSYEQYF. DNA of the CDR3: TGTGCCAGCAGCAAAGTTCTTGGCAGCCAGAGCTCCTACGAGCAGTACTTC.